This entry lists 32 T cell receptor beta chains sequenced from one sample in a study of control samples from healthy donors and cancer patients. Generated by immunoSEQ multiplex PCR, the TCRdb table keeps only in-frame clones and is missing some. The profile shows some 220,000 clones, roughly 94% of them singletons. The material sequenced was blood. The receptor set was obtained from a man aged 45-65 years in good health.

V usage is TRBV7-8 and J usage is TRBJ2-7, with 7 bases matching TRBD1. V lost 5 bases and J lost 1; bases outside the gene matches: 5. Per the germline V gene, CDR1 is SGHVS and CDR2 is FQNEAQ. This CDR3 has 14 residues. The CDR3 spells CASSPRDSSYEQYF. CDR3 DNA: TGTGCCAGCAGCCCTAGGGACAGTTCCTACGAGCAGTACTTC.

The chain has TRBV5-6 and TRBJ2-5; 10 positions match TRBD2. CDR3 size: 14 residues. The V and J ends lost 4 bases and 5 bases, in that order; junction bases with no gene match: 5. Per the germline V gene, CDR1 is SGHDT and CDR2 is YYEEEE. The CDR3 loop is CASSIPGLAETQYF. DNA of the CDR3: TGTGCCAGCAGCATACCGGGACTAGCGGAGACCCAGTACTTC. The variable domain in full, completed from reference TRBV5-6 and TRBJ2-5, reads DAGVTQSPTHLIKTRGQQVTLRCSPKSGHDTVSWYQQALGQGPQFIFQYYEEEERQRGNFPDRFSGHQFPNYSSELNVNALLLGDSALYLCASSIPGLAETQYFGPGTRLLVL.

The V call is TRBV19, the J call TRBJ1-2; 7 bases line up with TRBD1. This CDR3 has 13 amino acids. CDR1 and CDR2 (germline): LNHDA, SQIVND (reference sequence). Unmatched junction bases numbered 8, after V lost 6 bases and J lost 7 bases. CDR3 bases: TGTGCCAGTAGCCCCGACAGGGTTGTTGGCTACACCTTC. This gives the protein CASSPDRVVGYTF. The variable domain in full, completed from reference TRBV19 and TRBJ1-2, reads DGGITQSPKYLFRKEGQNVTLSCEQNLNHDAMYWYRQDPGQGLRLIYYSQIVNDFQKGDIAEGYSVSREKKESFPLTVTSAQKNPTAFYLCASSPDRVVGYTFGSGTRLTVV.

Written as DNA, the CDR3 is TGTGCCAGCAGCTTACGGGGTTTTCTGAACACTGAAGCTTTCTTT. Translated: CASSLRGFLNTEAFF. The rearrangement links TRBV5-4 to TRBJ1-1, with D uncertain. The CDR3 runs 15 residues. With 2 bases removed from V and 0 bases from J, the gap between germline ends came to 11 bases. Per the germline V gene, CDR1 is SGHNT and CDR2 is YYREEE (reference sequence).

V is TRBV18 and J is TRBJ2-7; D not certain. This CDR3 has 10 amino acids. The V gene lost 2 bases and the J gene lost 7 bases, with 3 bases spanning the gap. Germline V gives CDR1 KGHSH, CDR2 LQKENI. This chain's CDR3 is CASSPGEQYF. The CDR3 coding sequence is TGTGCCAGCTCACCAGGGGAGCAGTACTTC.

The chain uses TRBV25-1 and TRBJ2-1, with a possible D match to TRBD2 (7 bases). Trimming removed 6 bases at V and 10 bases at J, with 19 bases between. This CDR3 is 14 amino acids long. Germline CDR1 MGHDK, CDR2 SYGVNS. CDR3: CASRPNRPGGEQFF. The DNA of the CDR3 is TGTGCCAGCAGGCCTAATCGACCGGGGGGCGAGCAGTTCTTC.

The chain uses TRBV10-3 and TRBJ2-7, with TRBD1 matching over 10 bases. CDR3 length: 13 amino acids. Germline CDR1 reads ENHRY; CDR2 reads SYGVKD. The CDR3 DNA follows: TGTGCGACCGGGACAGGGGACTCCTACGAGCAGTACGTC. This codes for CATGTGDSYEQYV.

V is TRBV4-2 and J is TRBJ1-1; a possible D gene is TRBD1 (5 bases). With 4 bases removed from V and 0 bases from J, the gap between germline ends came to 9 bases. Germline-derived CDR1 and CDR2 are LGHNA and YNFKEQ. The CDR3 sequence is 14 residues long. Here the CDR3 DNA reads TGTGCCAGCAGCCTGGGACGGATGAACACTGAAGCTTTCTTT. This sequence encodes CASSLGRMNTEAFF.

The V call is TRBV5-1, the J call TRBJ2-1; 14 bases map to TRBD2. The germline CDR1 and CDR2 sequences are SGHRS and YFSETQ. The V and J ends lost 3 bases and 8 bases, in that order; junction bases with no gene match: 4. This CDR3 region has 15 residues. In DNA form, the CDR3 reads TGCGCCAGCAGCTCGACTAGCGGGGGGGCCTATGAGCAGTTCTTC. Translating gives CASSSTSGGAYEQFF. The whole variable domain, remainder taken from reference TRBV5-1 and TRBJ2-1, is KAGVTQTPRYLIKTRGQQVTLSCSPISGHRSVSWYQQTPGQGLQFLFEYFSETQRNKGNFPGRFSGRQFSNSRSEMNVSTLELGDSALYLCASSSTSGGAYEQFFGPGTRLTVL.

The chain joins TRBV4-2 to TRBJ2-3; D may be TRBD2 (6 bases). The CDR3 runs 15 residues. Germline V gives CDR1 LGHNA, CDR2 YNFKEQ. The V end was cut by 0 bases, the J end by 2 bases, with 9 bases between. The CDR3 DNA is TGTGCCAGCAGCCAAGACGGAGGGACCACAGATACGCAGTATTTT. Translating gives CASSQDGGTTDTQYF.

The chain joins TRBV6-5 to TRBJ2-7; 12 bases are a match to TRBD1. Germline assignment: CDR1 MNHEY and CDR2 SVGAGI. This CDR3 is built from 14 residues. Trimming took 8 bases from V and 7 from J; bases not matched to a gene: 9. The chain's CDR3 is CASAPGQGASEQYV. In nucleotides, the CDR3 is TGTGCCAGCGCTCCGGGACAGGGGGCGTCGGAGCAGTACGTC.

The rearrangement links TRBV11-3 to TRBJ2-1; 9 nucleotides agree with TRBD2. This CDR3 contains 16 residues. Looked up from germline, CDR1 is SGHNT and CDR2 is YENEEA. V dropped 1 base and J dropped 3; count of bases not matched to a gene: 4. This CDR3 is CASSLVAGALYNEQFF. The DNA for the CDR3 is TGTGCCAGCAGCTTAGTAGCGGGGGCCCTCTACAATGAGCAGTTCTTC. The full variable domain, with the rest looked up from reference TRBV11-3 and TRBJ2-1, is EAGVVQSPRYKIIEKKQPVAFWCNPISGHNTLYWYLQNLGQGPELLIRYENEEAVDDSQLPKDRFSAERLKGVDSTLKIQPAELGDSAVYLCASSLVAGALYNEQFFGPGTRLTVL.

The rearrangement links TRBV6-4 to TRBJ2-7, with D maybe TRBD1 (5 bases). Germline CDR1 reads MRHNA; CDR2 reads SNTAGT. CDR3 length: 14 amino acids. The V and J ends lost 7 bases and 0 bases respectively, with 13 bases between them. CDR3 sequence: CASKRETASYEQYF. CDR3 DNA sequence: TGTGCCAGCAAGAGAGAGACAGCCTCCTACGAGCAGTACTTC.

The chain couples TRBV5-1 to TRBJ2-2; D is perhaps TRBD1 or TRBD2 (6 bases each). V lost 4 bases to trimming and J lost 5 bases, with 9 bases between them. Germline V lookup: CDR1 SGHRS, CDR2 YFSETQ. This CDR3 comprises 13 residues. Written as DNA, the CDR3 is TGCGCCAGCAGCGTAGGGGGGACCGGGGAGCTGTTTTTT. Its protein is CASSVGGTGELFF. Full variable domain (outside the CDR3, taken from reference TRBV5-1 and TRBJ2-2): KAGVTQTPRYLIKTRGQQVTLSCSPISGHRSVSWYQQTPGQGLQFLFEYFSETQRNKGNFPGRFSGRQFSNSRSEMNVSTLELGDSALYLCASSVGGTGELFFGEGSRLTVL.

V and J are TRBV10-3 and TRBJ1-5, with 10 bases lining up with TRBD1. V shed 6 bases and J 7 bases; nucleotides not matched to a gene: 6. The CDR3 is 14 residues long. CDR1 ENHRY and CDR2 SYGVKD come from the germline V gene. Here the CDR3 DNA reads TGTGCCATCAGCCGTGGACAGGGGGAACAGCCCCAGCATTTT. Translating it yields CAISRGQGEQPQHF.

The chain recombines TRBV24-1 with TRBJ2-7; D is ambiguous. The CDR3 runs to 15 residues. Trimming cost V 7 bases and J 2 bases, with 17 bases left between them. Germline CDR1 KGHDR, CDR2 SFDVKD. In nucleotides, the CDR3 is TGTGCCACCAGGACGAAGAAAATCCCAACCTACGAGCAGTACTTC. It is translated as CATRTKKIPTYEQYF.

This clone occurred a few times. V usage is TRBV6-2 or TRBV6-3 and J usage is TRBJ2-3; 10 bases are shared with TRBD2. Germline values: CDR1 MNHEY, CDR2 SVGEGT. V lost 6 bases to trimming and J lost 2 bases; unmatched junction nucleotides: 2. The CDR3 has 14 residues. Here the CDR3 reads CASSGTSDTDTQYF. As DNA, the CDR3 is TGTGCCAGCAGCGGGACTAGCGACACAGATACGCAGTATTTT.

The gene calls are TRBV7-9 and TRBJ2-1; no reliable D call. The germline V gene encodes CDR1 SEHNR and CDR2 FQNEAQ (reference sequence). Trimming cost V 0 bases and J 7 bases, with 13 bases left between them. This CDR3 is 15 amino acids long. The CDR3 nucleotides read TGTGCCAGCAGCTTAGCGAGCCTCGGCCAGAATGAGCAGTTCTTC. Translation: CASSLASLGQNEQFF.

The J gene is TRBJ1-4, the V gene TRBV3-1 (or the pseudogene TRBV3-2), with no clear D. Germline assignment: CDR1 LGHDT and CDR2 YNNKEL (reference sequence). There are 14 residues in the CDR3. Trimming removed 0 bases at V and 4 bases at J, with 6 bases between. CDR3 coding DNA: TGTGCCAGCAGCCAAGATTTGGGTAATGAAAAACTGTTTTTT. Its translation: CASSQDLGNEKLFF.

The CDR3 nucleotides read TGCAGCGTTGTCTCAGGGGTTCACACCATATATTTT. This gives the protein CSVVSGVHTIYF. The chain recombines TRBV29-1 with TRBJ1-3; maybe TRBD1 (6 bases). Trimming removed 4 bases at V and 8 bases at J, with 12 bases between. The germline V gene encodes CDR1 SQVTM and CDR2 ANQGSEA. The CDR3 spans 12 residues. The variable domain in full, completed from reference TRBV29-1 and TRBJ1-3, reads SAVISQKPSRDICQRGTSLTIQCQVDSQVTMMFWYRQQPGQSLTLIATANQGSEATYESGFVIDKFPISRPNLTFSTLTVSNMSPEDSSIYLCSVVSGVHTIYFGEGSWLTVV.

With respect to this clone: This sample includes further DNA sequences coding for the same CDR3. This chain joins TRBV28 and TRBJ1-2; unclear D gene. From germline, CDR1 is MDHEN and CDR2 SYDVKM. The CDR3 consists of 12 residues. The V and J ends lost 1 base and 0 bases respectively, with 0 bases between them. The CDR3 protein is CASSLSNYGYTF. CDR3 coding DNA: TGTGCCAGCAGTTTATCTAACTATGGCTACACCTTC.

This rearrangement joins TRBV27 to TRBJ1-2, with D unresolved. From germline, CDR1 is MNHEY and CDR2 SMNVEV (reference sequence). The CDR3 contains 13 residues. V lost 5 bases, J lost 4 bases, and 11 bases lay in between. The CDR3 sequence is CASSPRVGYGYTF. CDR3 bases: TGTGCCAGCAGTCCCCGGGTTGGCTATGGCTACACCTTC.

This chain links TRBV3-1 (or the pseudogene TRBV3-2) with TRBJ2-3; D may be TRBD2 (5 bases). This CDR3 has 18 residues. Germline CDR1 and CDR2: LGHDT and YNNKEL (reference sequence). The V end lost 5 bases, the J end lost 3 bases, and 24 bases lay between the germline ends. For the CDR3, the DNA is TGTGCCAGCAGCAAAGCCCCCCTTATGGATAAGCGGACAGATACGCAGTATTTT. Translating it yields CASSKAPLMDKRTDTQYF.

This sequence joins TRBV10-3 and TRBJ1-1; 7 bases align to TRBD1. Germline values: CDR1 ENHRY, CDR2 SYGVKD. With 0 bases clipped from V and 1 base from J, the junction kept 2 bases outside the gene matches. This CDR3 region has 15 residues. The CDR3 nucleotides are TGTGCCATCAGTGAGTCGGACAGGAGGAACACTGAAGCTTTCTTT. Its translation: CAISESDRRNTEAFF.

V and J are TRBV10-1 and TRBJ2-2; D remains ambiguous. Germline CDR1 is WNHNN and CDR2 is SYGVQD (reference sequence). The CDR3 covers 14 residues. V was cut by 4 bases and J by 2 bases, with 8 bases left in between. The CDR3 region has the DNA TGCGCCAGCAGTGGCCAGGCTAACACCGGGGAGCTGTTTTTT. As protein: CASSGQANTGELFF.

The chain recombines TRBV24-1 with TRBJ2-3; 9 bases fit TRBD2. Trimming removed 6 bases from V and 2 bases from J; junction bases left unmatched: 8. The CDR3 has 16 amino acids. Germline values: CDR1 KGHDR, CDR2 SFDVKD. CDR3 loop: CATSYGTSPHTDTQYF. As DNA, the CDR3 is TGTGCCACCAGTTACGGGACTAGCCCCCACACAGATACGCAGTATTTT.

The chain couples TRBV5-1 to TRBJ1-3; no clear D. The V end was cut by 0 bases, the J end by 6 bases, with 16 bases between. Germline-derived CDR1 and CDR2 are SGHRS and YFSETQ. CDR3 size: 16 residues. In DNA, the CDR3 is TGCGCCAGCAGCTTGGGTGCCGGGGAGGTTGAAAACACCATATATTTT. This codes for CASSLGAGEVENTIYF.

This clone was seen just once. J is TRBJ1-2 and V is TRBV10-1; D remains unclear. Germline loops: CDR1 WNHNN, CDR2 SYGVQD (reference sequence). Trimming took 4 bases from V and 7 from J, leaving 16 bases between them. The CDR3 length is 14 residues. The CDR3 nucleotides are TGCGCCAGCAGTGTCGCAACTAATGAGGGTGGCTACACCTTC. It translates to CASSVATNEGGYTF.

The gene calls are TRBV5-1 and TRBJ1-2; 10 nucleotides match TRBD1. V dropped 3 bases and J dropped 2; count of bases not matched to a gene: 4. The CDR3 contains 15 residues. Germline V gives CDR1 SGHRS, CDR2 YFSETQ. CDR3 loop: CASSSGQGGNYGYTF. In DNA, the CDR3 is TGCGCCAGCAGCTCCGGACAGGGGGGGAACTATGGCTACACCTTC.

This clone showed up just once. The chain combines TRBV27 with TRBJ2-7, with D perhaps TRBD1 (6 bases). This CDR3 comprises 14 residues. Trimming cost V 3 bases and J 6 bases, with 15 bases left between them. CDR1 and CDR2 from the germline V gene are MNHEY and SMNVEV (reference sequence). CDR3 region: CASSFRQARSEQYF. In DNA form, the CDR3 reads TGTGCCAGCAGTTTTAGACAGGCCCGTTCCGAGCAGTACTTC.

The V call is TRBV3-1 (or the pseudogene TRBV3-2), the J call TRBJ1-4, with D tentatively TRBD1 (5 bases). Trimming took 0 bases from V and 5 from J, leaving 10 bases between them. Germline CDR1 LGHDT, CDR2 YNNKEL (reference sequence). This CDR3 comprises 15 residues. DNA for the CDR3: TGTGCCAGCAGCCAAGATAACAGGAGAAATGAAAAACTGTTTTTT. This encodes CASSQDNRRNEKLFF.

This chain uses TRBV25-1 with TRBJ1-2; TRBD1 aligns across 9 bases. CDR3 size: 13 residues. With 8 bases clipped from V and 8 bases from J, the junction kept 9 bases outside the gene matches. The germline V gene has CDR1 MGHDK and CDR2 SYGVNS. The CDR3 reads CASGPDRGGGYTF. In nucleotides, the CDR3 is TGTGCCAGCGGCCCGGACAGGGGAGGCGGCTACACCTTC.